This T cell receptor beta chain emerged from a study of T cells after yellow fever vaccination (dated by TCRdb to the late 2010s). In terms of the full investigation: The SMART-Seq v4 Ultra Low Input RNA kit was used to prepare libraries from fractions with low cell numbers. To follow T-cell clones before and after both primary and booster YFV17D yellow fever vaccination, bulk TCR alpha and beta repertoires underwent longitudinal sequencing. Two healthy male donors, one aged 18 to 30 and one aged 30 to 39 years, were included in the cohort. Bulk PBMC replicates and cell subsets were isolated from blood drawn at multiple timepoints before and after both primary and secondary immunization. Overall study results and their limits: Computational filtering was needed because FACS-sorted repertoires could contain abundant contaminating clonotypes from the bulk population. Compared with the primary T-cell response, the secondary T-cell response was weaker but faster, peaking on day 5 rather than day 15. A small fraction of clonotypes appeared in both the CD4 and CD8 compartments, likely as a result of convergent recombination. After the booster, most clones that had expanded after primary vaccination were detected again (around 96% of CD4 and under 90% of CD8), suggesting broad maintenance of memory. Because only two donors were included in the study, the extent to which the findings can be generalized is limited.

Explained via the paper, the treatment or condition label denotes: live attenuated yellow fever vaccine strain. PBMCs were isolated from peripheral blood using a standard Ficoll-Paque protocol. Dynabeads CD4 and CD8 positive selection kits were used to isolate CD4 and CD8 T-cell fractions. TriZol was used to extract RNA from bulk PBMCs, CD4 and CD8 fractions, and dextramer-positive and dextramer-negative fractions. In the germline V gene, CDR1 corresponds to MNHEY and CDR2 to SVGAGI. A distance of 14 bases separates the germline ends of V and J, which lose 4 bases and 3 bases respectively. Its CDR3 holds 15 amino acids, cysteine through phenylalanine. The kept DNA is CDR3 alone, 45 bases in frame from the first base. These reads were obtained on an Illumina NovaSeq 6000. TCR cDNA was synthesized by 5'RACE template switching, which introduced a universal primer site and unique molecular identifiers. Priming of cDNA synthesis was performed from both the TCR alpha and TCR beta constant segments. Library amplification involved two PCR steps, and the second step added sample barcodes and sequencing adapters. Sequencing of libraries was done on Illumina HiSeq 2500 (2x100 bp) or NovaSeq (2x150 bp). In the source study's methods: MIGEC was used to demultiplex reads and collapse the reads into UMI consensus sequences, and MiXCR was used for V(D)J alignment. Using edgeR on replicate PBMC samples, clonotypes were called vaccine-responding if FDR was below 0.01 and the log2 fold change was above 5 up to day 15. CD4 or CD8 identity was assigned to each bulk clonotype according to whether the clonotype was present at higher abundance in the sequenced CD4 repertoire or the sequenced CD8 repertoire. TCRdb reprocessed the public reads (quality trimming at Q25 with fastp, clone calling with MiXCR) and kept in-frame beta chains. Every distinct CDR3 protein forms one entry, paired with its most common genes and DNA. The V and J calls and clone size come from TCRdb's table, not from the authors' own analysis. The sample profile shows 300,000 to 350,000 distinct CDR3 sequences; about 11% of them were found once. 3% to 3.5% of the sample comes from the top ten.

This clonotype turned up a few times. It has no known antigen specificity. No qualities accompany the bases; no much larger clone lies one base away. This receptor chain uses TRBV6-5 and TRBJ2-3; the D gene is perhaps TRBD2, on 7 matching bases. This receptor was taken from a man younger than 35 who received the YFV17D yellow fever vaccine. The material was CD4+ T cells sorted from PBMCs, obtained 45 days after the yellow fever booster vaccination. The encoded CDR3 is CASSSTGGRTDTQYF. The nucleotides are TGTGCCAGCAGTTCCACGGGGGGCCGGACAGATACGCAGTATTTT.